Each of the 17 T cell receptor beta chains below was sequenced from the same sample in a study of cytotoxic CD8 clonotypes in ibrutinib-treated CLL. Assay used: immunoSEQ multiplex PCR; TCRdb lists only in-frame clones, some missing. The sample carries about 270,000 clones, about 72% recorded once. The source material was PBMCs, sampled at disease progression, from a patient treated with ibrutinib. These receptors were obtained from a human donor with chronic lymphocytic leukemia.

The J gene is TRBJ1-2, the V gene TRBV4-1; a weak D match, TRBD1 (5 bases). The ends were cut back, 0 bases at V and 4 bases at J, with 12 bases in the middle. CDR1 and CDR2 (germline): MGHRA, YSYEKL. CDR3 length: 15 amino acids. The CDR3 sequence is CASSQEEGRFYGYTF. The CDR3 bases are TGCGCCAGCAGCCAAGAAGAGGGACGGTTCTATGGCTACACCTTC.

This rearrangement joins TRBV29-1 to TRBJ1-2; 7 nucleotides match TRBD1. CDR3 size: 14 residues. V trimming: 6 bases; J trimming: 1 base; junction bases outside the gene matches: 8. CDR1 is SQVTM and CDR2 is ANQGSEA in the germline V gene. CDR3: CSVDPGTVNYGYTF. The CDR3, as DNA: TGCAGCGTAGACCCCGGGACAGTTAACTATGGCTACACCTTC. Full variable domain (rest looked up from reference TRBV29-1 and TRBJ1-2): SAVISQKPSRDICQRGTSLTIQCQVDSQVTMMFWYRQQPGQSLTLIATANQGSEATYESGFVIDKFPISRPNLTFSTLTVSNMSPEDSSIYLCSVDPGTVNYGYTFGSGTRLTVV.

The chain combines TRBV5-1 with TRBJ2-2; no clear D gene. This CDR3 comprises 15 residues. V lost 2 bases and J lost 7, with 15 bases in between. Germline V gene data show CDR1 as SGHRS and CDR2 as YFSETQ. The CDR3 DNA sequence: TGCGCCAGCAGCTTTTCTTCAGGCCTCAGCGGGGAGCTGTTTTTT. Residues: CASSFSSGLSGELFF.

The V call is TRBV15, the J call TRBJ1-3; 9 bases map to TRBD1. With 5 bases clipped from V and 2 bases from J, the junction kept 7 bases outside the gene matches. The CDR3 length is 16 residues. Germline CDR1 is LNHNV and CDR2 is YYDKDF (reference sequence). As DNA, the CDR3 is TGTGCCACCAGCTGGGGACAGGGAGTACCTGGAAACACCATATATTTT. It codes for CATSWGQGVPGNTIYF.

This clone showed up just a few times. The gene calls are TRBV6-5 and TRBJ1-5; D gene ambiguous. Trimming pared 2 bases from V and 2 bases from J, leaving 10 bases between. The CDR3 is 15 residues long. Germline-derived CDR1 and CDR2 are MNHEY and SVGAGI. The CDR3, as DNA: TGTGCCAGCAGTTACGCACTCGGAGGCAATCAGCCCCAGCATTTT. Protein: CASSYALGGNQPQHF.

The chain combines TRBV19 with TRBJ1-3; 7 bases fit TRBD1. Trimming at V came to 4 bases and at J to 3 bases, leaving 6 bases not matched to a gene. This CDR3 has 15 residues. Germline CDR1 reads LNHDA; CDR2 reads SQIVND (reference sequence). CDR3 sequence reads: CASSRNTGVGNTIYF. In DNA form, the CDR3 reads TGTGCCAGTAGTAGGAATACAGGGGTTGGAAACACCATATATTTT.

In DNA, the CDR3 is TGTGCCACCCTCGCCGAGGATCGGACAGGGCAGTACTTC. Amino acid sequence: CATLAEDRTGQYF. V is TRBV18 and J is TRBJ2-7, with 7 bases identical to TRBD1. Germline V lookup: CDR1 KGHSH, CDR2 LQKENI. CDR3 length equals 13 residues. V lost 10 bases, J lost 9 bases, and 15 bases stayed unmatched.

The chain joins TRBV6-5 to TRBJ2-3; 7 bases fit TRBD1. CDR3 length: 12 residues. The J segment lost 10 bases and the V segment lost 2 bases, leaving 3 bases of the junction unmatched. Per germline, CDR1 MNHEY and CDR2 SVGAGI. The CDR3 DNA follows: TGTGCCAGCAGTTACACAGGGGTTCCGCAGTATTTT. Its translation: CASSYTGVPQYF.

The rearrangement uses TRBV13 and TRBJ2-3; 9 bases map to TRBD2. CDR1 is PRHDT and CDR2 is FYEKMQ in the germline V gene (reference sequence). CDR3 length equals 15 residues. The junction had 8 bases not matched to a gene; V was cut back by 3 bases and J by 7 bases. The CDR3 loop is CASSLGSGRRNTQYF. Here the CDR3 DNA reads TGTGCCAGCAGCTTGGGTAGCGGGAGACGGAATACGCAGTATTTT.

The chain recombines TRBV25-1 with TRBJ2-5, with D tentatively TRBD1 or TRBD2 (5 bases each). CDR1 is MGHDK, CDR2 SYGVNS, per germline. With 3 bases removed from V and 0 bases from J, the gap between germline ends came to 14 bases. This CDR3 region has 16 residues. The CDR3 DNA reads TGTGCCAGCAGTGACCCCCTTGGGACGTACCAAGAGACCCAGTACTTC. As protein: CASSDPLGTYQETQYF.

This clone was detected ten times or more. This chain joins TRBV27 and TRBJ2-3, with TRBD1 matching 10 bases. Germline assignment: CDR1 MNHEY and CDR2 SMNVEV (reference sequence). The V segment lost 3 bases and the J segment 3 bases; nucleotides outside the gene matches: 3. The CDR3 contains 15 residues. The CDR3 protein is CASSFLGQGTDTQYF. As DNA, the CDR3 is TGTGCCAGCAGTTTTTTGGGACAGGGGACAGATACGCAGTATTTT.

The CDR3 DNA reads as TGTGCCGGGGAAAACGACGAGCAGTACTTC. Protein product: CAGENDEQYF. This chain links TRBV2 with TRBJ2-7, with D unclear. Germline values: CDR1 SNHLY, CDR2 FYNNEI. CDR3 length: 10 residues. The V and J ends lost 11 bases and 5 bases respectively, with 10 bases between them.

The genes are TRBV5-1 and TRBJ2-1, with D perhaps given as TRBD1 or TRBD2 (5 bases each). CDR1 SGHRS and CDR2 YFSETQ come from the germline V gene. Trimming removed 3 bases from V and 6 bases from J, with 16 bases in between. The CDR3 extends over 15 amino acids. The CDR3 nucleotides read TGCGCCAGCAGCTCGCCGGGACCCAAGTCCAATGAGCAGTTCTTC. Protein: CASSSPGPKSNEQFF.

This clone was seen once. The rearrangement joins TRBV29-1 to TRBJ2-1; D ambiguous. The CDR3 has 13 amino acids. The germline V gene encodes CDR1 SQVTM and CDR2 ANQGSEA. With 0 bases removed from V and 7 bases from J, the gap between germline ends came to 10 bases. The CDR3 sequence: CSVEDLWGNEQFF. DNA of the CDR3: TGCAGCGTTGAAGATCTATGGGGAAATGAGCAGTTCTTC.

The chain is built from TRBV7-8 and TRBJ2-5; D may be TRBD1 or TRBD2 (7 bases each). Per the germline V gene, CDR1 is SGHVS and CDR2 is FQNEAQ. V lost 4 bases to trimming and J lost 9 bases, with 15 bases between them. The CDR3 totals 13 residues. The CDR3 is CASSSQTGRAQYF. The CDR3 DNA reads as TGTGCCAGCAGCTCCCAGACAGGGAGGGCCCAGTACTTC. The whole variable domain, remainder taken from reference TRBV7-8 and TRBJ2-5, is GAGVSQSPRYKVAKRGQDVALRCDPISGHVSLFWYQQALGQGPEFLTYFQNEAQLDKSGLPSDRFFAERPEGSVSTLKIQRTQQEDSAVYLCASSSQTGRAQYFGPGTRLLVL.

The genes are TRBV11-3 and TRBJ2-2; D remains unclear. V was trimmed by 0 bases and J by 8 bases, leaving 13 bases between them. Germline V gene lookup returns CDR1 SGHNT and CDR2 YENEEA. CDR3 length: 15 residues. CDR3 amino acids: CASSLDGTSGGELFF. The CDR3 DNA reads as TGTGCCAGCAGCTTAGATGGAACCTCCGGAGGGGAGCTGTTTTTT.

The chain links TRBV7-9 to TRBJ2-2; TRBD2 agrees at 8 bases. The CDR3 covers 15 residues. Germline CDR1 reads SEHNR; CDR2 reads FQNEAQ (reference sequence). V shed 5 bases and J 1 base; nucleotides not matched to a gene: 3. The CDR3 DNA follows: TGTGCCAGCAGCCAGCGGGGGAAGAACACCGGGGAGCTGTTTTTT. Its translation: CASSQRGKNTGELFF.